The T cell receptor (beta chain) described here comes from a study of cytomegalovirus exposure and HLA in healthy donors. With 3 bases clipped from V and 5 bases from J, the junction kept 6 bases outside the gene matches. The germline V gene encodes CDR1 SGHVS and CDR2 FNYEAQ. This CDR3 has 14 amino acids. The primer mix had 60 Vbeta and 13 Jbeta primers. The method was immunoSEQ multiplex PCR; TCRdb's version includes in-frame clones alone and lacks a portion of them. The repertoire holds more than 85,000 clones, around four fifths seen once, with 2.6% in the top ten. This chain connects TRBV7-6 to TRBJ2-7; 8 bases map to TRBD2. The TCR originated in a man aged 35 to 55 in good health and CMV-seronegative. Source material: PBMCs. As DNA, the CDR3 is TGTGCCAGCAGCTTCGCGGGGGGCCGGGACGAGCAGTACTTC. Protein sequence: CASSFAGGRDEQYF.